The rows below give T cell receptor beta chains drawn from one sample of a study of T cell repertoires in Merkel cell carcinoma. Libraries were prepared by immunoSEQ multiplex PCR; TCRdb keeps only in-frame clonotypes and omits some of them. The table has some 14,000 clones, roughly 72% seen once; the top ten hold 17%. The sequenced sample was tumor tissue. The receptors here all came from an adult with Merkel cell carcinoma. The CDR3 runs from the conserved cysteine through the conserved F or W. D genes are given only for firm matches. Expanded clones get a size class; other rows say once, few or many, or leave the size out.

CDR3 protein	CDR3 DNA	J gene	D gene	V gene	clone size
CASSPGGGNTIYF	TGTGCCAGCAGCCCCGGAGGAGGAAACACCATATATTTT	TRBJ1-3	.	TRBV5-4	.
CASSSSGSLYNEQFF	TGTGCCAGCAGCTCAAGCGGGAGTCTCTACAATGAGCAGTTCTTC	TRBJ2-1	TRBD2	TRBV5-4	.
CATSRDQGGYEKLFF	TGTGCCACCAGCAGAGATCAAGGGGGATACGAAAAACTGTTTTTT	TRBJ1-4	.	TRBV15	.
CASSESGVWNYGYTF	TGTGCCAGCAGTGAAAGCGGGGTCTGGAACTATGGCTACACCTTC	TRBJ1-2	.	TRBV2	medium-sized
CASSPSGDRTDTQYF	TGCGCCAGCAGCCCGAGCGGGGACCGCACAGATACGCAGTATTTT	TRBJ2-3	TRBD2	TRBV5-1	.
CASSRQGYTEAFF	TGTGCCAGCAGCCGACAGGGTTACACTGAAGCTTTCTTT	TRBJ1-1	TRBD1	TRBV9	.
CASSLEAGRHATNTEAFF	TGCGCCAGCAGCTTGGAGGCGGGGCGTCACGCGACGAACACTGAAGCTTTCTTT	TRBJ1-1	.	TRBV5-1	.
CASKDHPGASPDTQYF	TGTGCCAGCAAAGATCATCCGGGAGCATCCCCAGATACGCAGTATTTT	TRBJ2-3	.	TRBV2	.
CASSHQLAGRGNEQFF	TGTGCCAGCAGCCACCAACTAGCGGGGAGGGGCAATGAGCAGTTCTTC	TRBJ2-1	TRBD2	TRBV3-1/TRBV3-2	.
CAWIVSGANVLTF	TGTGCCTGGATCGTCTCTGGGGCCAACGTCCTGACTTTC	TRBJ2-6	.	TRBV30	.
CASTHSDRFTDTQYF	TGTGCCAGCACCCATTCGGACAGATTCACAGATACGCAGTATTTT	TRBJ2-3	.	TRBV7-2	.
CASSFGSQETQYF	TGTGCCAGCAGCTTTGGGTCGCAGGAGACCCAGTACTTC	TRBJ2-5	.	TRBV7-3	.
CASSVLELAGVSYNEQFF	TGTGCCAGCAGCGTCCTGGAACTAGCGGGAGTATCCTACAATGAGCAGTTCTTC	TRBJ2-1	TRBD2	TRBV28	once
CASSQNAHSPLHF	TGTGCCAGCAGCCAAAATGCGCATTCACCCCTCCACTTT	TRBJ1-6	.	TRBV14	.
CASSLLLGGDMAAFF	TGTGCCAGCAGCTTATTGTTGGGGGGAGATATGGCGGCTTTCTTT	TRBJ1-1	.	TRBV7-9	few
CAISERTGNEQFF	TGTGCCATCAGTGAGCGGACAGGCAATGAGCAGTTCTTC	TRBJ2-1	TRBD1	TRBV10-3	.
CASSLEAGGRYEQYF	TGTGCCAGCAGTTTAGAGGCAGGGGGCCGCTACGAGCAGTACTTC	TRBJ2-7	TRBD1	TRBV27	.
CASRSTPNTGELFF	TGTGCCAGCAGATCGACACCGAACACCGGGGAGCTGTTTTTT	TRBJ2-2	.	TRBV7-8	.
CASSRYPRNNEQFF	TGTGCCAGCTCACGTTATCCTAGAAACAATGAGCAGTTCTTC	TRBJ2-1	.	TRBV18	.
CASNRGRDGYTF	TGTGCCAGTAACAGGGGTCGGGATGGCTACACCTTC	TRBJ1-2	TRBD1	TRBV19	.
CASSRRQDGSEKLFF	TGTGCCAGTAGTAGGCGACAAGACGGTTCGGAAAAACTGTTTTTT	TRBJ1-4	.	TRBV19	few
CASKSEVSPGELFF	TGTGCCAGCAAGTCCGAGGTCTCTCCCGGGGAGCTGTTTTTT	TRBJ2-2	.	TRBV11-3	.
CASSDRPGGNYGYTF	TGTGCCAGCAGTGACCGCCCCGGAGGGAACTATGGCTACACCTTC	TRBJ1-2	.	TRBV6-1	.
CASSEALGDQPQHF	TGTGCCAGCAGTGAAGCGCTGGGGGATCAGCCCCAGCATTTT	TRBJ1-5	.	TRBV6-1	once
CASSSITGFVGQTEAFF	TGTGCCAGCAGCTCCATCACCGGTTTTGTCGGTCAGACTGAAGCTTTCTTT	TRBJ1-1	.	TRBV5-4	.
CATGGWGRHEQYF	TGTGCCACCGGAGGGTGGGGGCGTCACGAGCAGTACTTC	TRBJ2-7	.	TRBV12-3/TRBV12-4	once